This T cell receptor beta chain was obtained from a study of shared clonotypes between healthy human individuals. Study conclusions and caveats: Sampling was confined to blood; repertoires within tissues likely differ.

With regard to this clone: What it binds is unknown.

There are 14 residues in the CDR3. The V segment lost 5 bases and the J segment 3 bases; nucleotides outside the gene matches: 7. CDR1 LNHDA and CDR2 SQIVND come from the germline V gene (reference sequence). Clones were read by immunoSEQ multiplex PCR, and TCRdb kept only the in-frame ones, dropping some. This sample has 2 million to 2.5 million clones; about nine tenths occur once, and the top ten carry more than 0.35%. Material for sequencing was naive CD4+ T cells from PBMCs. Indicated subset: CD45RA+ positively selected. The sequence derives from a man younger than 30 in good health. Some clones in this sample may be carry-over from other donors' samples. This chain joins TRBV19 and TRBJ2-7, with TRBD1 matching 7 bases. The CDR3: CASSVQGSGYEQYF. In nucleotides, the CDR3 is TGTGCCAGTAGTGTACAGGGGAGTGGCTACGAGCAGTACTTC.